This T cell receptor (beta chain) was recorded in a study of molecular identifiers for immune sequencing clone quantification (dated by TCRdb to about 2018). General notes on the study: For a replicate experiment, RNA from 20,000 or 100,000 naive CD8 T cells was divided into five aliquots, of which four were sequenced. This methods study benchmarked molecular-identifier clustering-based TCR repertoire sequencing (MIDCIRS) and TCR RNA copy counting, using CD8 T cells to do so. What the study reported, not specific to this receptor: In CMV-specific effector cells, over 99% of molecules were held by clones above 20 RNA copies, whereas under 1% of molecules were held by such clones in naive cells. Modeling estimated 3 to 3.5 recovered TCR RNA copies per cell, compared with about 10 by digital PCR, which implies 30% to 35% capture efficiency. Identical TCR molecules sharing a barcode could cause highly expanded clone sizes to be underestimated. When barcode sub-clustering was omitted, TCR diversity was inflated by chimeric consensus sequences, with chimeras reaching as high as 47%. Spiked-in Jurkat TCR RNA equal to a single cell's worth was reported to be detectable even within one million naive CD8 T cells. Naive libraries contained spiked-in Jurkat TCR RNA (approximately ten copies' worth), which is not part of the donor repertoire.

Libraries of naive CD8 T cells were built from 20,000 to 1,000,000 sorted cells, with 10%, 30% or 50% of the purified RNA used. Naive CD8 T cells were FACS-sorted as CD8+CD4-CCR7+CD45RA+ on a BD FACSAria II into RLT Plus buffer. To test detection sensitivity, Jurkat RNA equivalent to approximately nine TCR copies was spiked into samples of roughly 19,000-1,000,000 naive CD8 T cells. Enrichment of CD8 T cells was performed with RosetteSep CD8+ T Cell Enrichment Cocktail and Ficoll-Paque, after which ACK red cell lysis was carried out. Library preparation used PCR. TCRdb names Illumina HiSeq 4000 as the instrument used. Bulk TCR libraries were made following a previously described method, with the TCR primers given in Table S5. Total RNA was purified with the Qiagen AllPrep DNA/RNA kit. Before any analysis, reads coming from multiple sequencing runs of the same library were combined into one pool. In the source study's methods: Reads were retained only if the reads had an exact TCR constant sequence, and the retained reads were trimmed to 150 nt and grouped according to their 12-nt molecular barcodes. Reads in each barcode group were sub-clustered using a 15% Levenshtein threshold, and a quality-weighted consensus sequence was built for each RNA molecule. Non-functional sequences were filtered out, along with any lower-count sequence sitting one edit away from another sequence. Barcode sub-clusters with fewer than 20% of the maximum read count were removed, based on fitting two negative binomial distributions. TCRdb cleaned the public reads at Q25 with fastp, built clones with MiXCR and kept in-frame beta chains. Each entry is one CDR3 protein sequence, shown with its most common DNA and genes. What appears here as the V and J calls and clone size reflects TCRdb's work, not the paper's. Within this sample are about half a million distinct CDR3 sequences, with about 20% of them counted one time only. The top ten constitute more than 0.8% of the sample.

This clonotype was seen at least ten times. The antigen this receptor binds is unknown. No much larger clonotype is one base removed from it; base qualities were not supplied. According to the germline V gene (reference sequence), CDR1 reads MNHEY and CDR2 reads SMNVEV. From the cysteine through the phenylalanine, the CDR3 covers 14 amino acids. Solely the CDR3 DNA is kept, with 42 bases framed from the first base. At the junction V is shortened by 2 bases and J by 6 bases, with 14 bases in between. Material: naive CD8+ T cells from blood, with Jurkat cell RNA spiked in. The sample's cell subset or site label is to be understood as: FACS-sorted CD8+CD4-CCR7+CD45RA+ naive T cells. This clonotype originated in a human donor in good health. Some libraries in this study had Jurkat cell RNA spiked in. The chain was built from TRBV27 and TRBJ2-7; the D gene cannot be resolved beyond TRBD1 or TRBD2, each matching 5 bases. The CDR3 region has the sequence CASSLNHPGTEQYF. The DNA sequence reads TGTGCCAGCAGTTTAAATCACCCAGGGACCGAGCAGTACTTC.